These T cell receptor beta chains were read from a single sample in a study of shared clonotypes between healthy human individuals. Some clones are missing from TCRdb's copy, which holds only in-frame ones; the method was immunoSEQ multiplex PCR. This table holds under 1,100,000 clones, 70% to 80% found once. The sample was memory CD4+ T cells sorted from blood. The receptors were sampled from a man younger than 30 in good health. Both conserved end residues are part of each CDR3. D genes are given only for firm matches. Clone size is not always given. Where it is, it says once, few, many or a class for expanded clones.

CASSPPGQGGDGYTF TGTGCCAGCAGCCCCCCGGGACAGGGGGGAGATGGCTACACCTTC TRBD1 TRBV6-6 few 15 TRBJ1-2
CASSGSGGEQFF TGTGCCAGCAGCGGCAGTGGGGGTGAGCAGTTCTTC NA TRBV2 NA 12 TRBJ2-1
CASSRDRGSFVYEQYF TGTGCCAGCAGCCGCGACAGGGGTTCTTTCGTCTACGAGCAGTACTTC TRBD1 TRBV5-6 NA 16 TRBJ2-7
CASNLDATYGYTF TGTGCCAGCAATCTGGACGCGACCTATGGCTACACCTTC NA TRBV28 NA 13 TRBJ1-2
CASSLEGGKTYEQYF TGCGCCAGCAGCTTGGAAGGGGGTAAAACCTACGAGCAGTACTTC NA TRBV5-1 NA 15 TRBJ2-7
CASSQALANYGYTF TGCGCCAGCAGCCAAGCCTTAGCTAACTATGGCTACACCTTC NA TRBV4-1 NA 14 TRBJ1-2
CASSLPSGQGENGYTF TGTGCCAGCAGTTTACCTTCGGGACAGGGGGAAAATGGCTACACCTTC TRBD1 TRBV28 NA 16 TRBJ1-2
CASSLRRGNTEAFF TGTGCCAGCAGTCTCCGCAGGGGGAACACTGAAGCTTTCTTT NA TRBV7-2 NA 14 TRBJ1-1
CASSISEYSNQPQHF TGTGCCAGTAGTATTTCAGAGTATAGCAATCAGCCCCAGCATTTT NA TRBV19 few 15 TRBJ1-5
CASSSTRDEQFF TGTGCCAGCAGCTCCACCCGAGATGAGCAGTTCTTC NA TRBV11-3 NA 12 TRBJ2-1
CASSVRGPPYEQYF TGTGCCAGCAGTGTGCGGGGGCCTCCCTACGAGCAGTACTTC NA TRBV6-1 few 14 TRBJ2-7
CASSRYPGQGAAMSGYTF TGTGCCAGTAGCCGGTACCCCGGACAGGGGGCCGCCATGAGTGGCTACACCTTC TRBD1 TRBV19 few 18 TRBJ1-2
CASRKGVAGTDTQYF TGTGCCAGCAGGAAAGGAGTAGCGGGCACAGATACGCAGTATTTT NA TRBV9 NA 15 TRBJ2-3
CASSLLADAGGELFF TGCGCCAGCAGCCTACTAGCGGACGCTGGCGGGGAGCTGTTTTTT TRBD2 TRBV5-1 once 15 TRBJ2-2
CASSRRIRDVDTQYF TGCGCCAGCAGCCGACGGATCAGGGATGTAGATACGCAGTATTTT NA TRBV4-3 NA 15 TRBJ2-3
CASSLGRGSYNEQFF TGTGCCAGCAGCTTAGGACGGGGCAGCTACAATGAGCAGTTCTTC NA TRBV7-3 NA 15 TRBJ2-1
CASSPWTSLGNEQFF TGTGCCAGCAGCCCTTGGACTAGCTTGGGCAATGAGCAGTTCTTC TRBD2 TRBV7-2 NA 15 TRBJ2-1
CASSFRKDEQYF TGTGCCAGCAGCTTCCGGAAGGACGAGCAGTACTTC NA TRBV7-9 NA 12 TRBJ2-7
CASSLTPTGVSYNEQFF TGCGCCAGCAGCTTGACTCCGACAGGGGTCTCCTACAATGAGCAGTTCTTC TRBD1 TRBV5-1 NA 17 TRBJ2-1
CASSLGTLGETQYF TGCGCCAGCAGCTTGGGGACCCTGGGGGAGACCCAGTACTTC NA TRBV5-1 NA 14 TRBJ2-5
CASSSVYRAEQYF TGTGCCAGCAGCTCCGTTTACAGGGCCGAGCAGTACTTC NA TRBV7-2 NA 13 TRBJ2-7
CASSTDGINSPLHF TGTGCCAGTAGTACTGACGGGATCAATTCACCCCTCCACTTT NA TRBV19 NA 14 TRBJ1-6
CASTFDGRGEAFF TGTGCCAGCACCTTCGATGGGAGGGGTGAAGCTTTCTTT NA TRBV5-6 many 13 TRBJ1-1
CASSVQGSAEAFF TGTGCCAGCAGTGTACAGGGTAGCGCTGAAGCTTTCTTT NA TRBV6-1 NA 13 TRBJ1-1
CASSPQRTEAFF TGTGCCAGCTCACCACAGCGTACTGAAGCTTTCTTT NA TRBV18 few 12 TRBJ1-1
CASSGTRGNTGELFF TGTGCCAGCAGTGGGACCAGGGGCAACACCGGGGAGCTGTTTTTT NA TRBV2 few 15 TRBJ2-2
CASSLQVSEQFF TGTGCCAGCAGCTTACAAGTCTCTGAGCAGTTCTTC NA TRBV7-2 NA 12 TRBJ2-1
CASSLGQGSTEAFF TGTGCCAGCAGCTTAGGTCAGGGATCAACTGAAGCTTTCTTT NA TRBV11-2 NA 14 TRBJ1-1